This T cell receptor (beta chain) was recovered during a study of blood T cell repertoires in COVID-19. Germline CDR1 MNHEY, CDR2 SMNVEV (reference sequence). The CDR3 is made up of 16 amino acids. The V end lost 4 bases, the J end lost 0 bases, and 12 bases lay between the germline ends. Data came from immunoSEQ multiplex PCR; TCRdb stores just in-frame clones and leaves some out. The sample lists over 200,000 clones, more than 80% occurring once. The sample was PBMCs or T cells enriched from blood (not recorded which). This receptor was obtained from a man aged 25-40 years who had recovered from COVID-19. The chain combines TRBV27 with TRBJ1-4; the D gene is possibly TRBD1 (6 bases). CDR3 in amino acids: CASSWTDLSTNEKLFF. The CDR3 DNA is TGTGCCAGCAGTTGGACAGACCTGTCAACTAATGAAAAACTGTTTTTT.